The source of this T cell receptor (beta chain) is a study of HIV-infected patients and healthy controls. Study findings and constraints: Significantly higher mean Gini indices appeared in HIV-infected repertoires, possibly reflecting oligoclonality.

No cell fractionation was done, so the repertoire covers all unsorted peripheral blood T cells. Relative to its sample, this clonotype is medium-sized. What it binds is unknown. Reverse transcription used 450 to 550 ng RNA and constant-region primers for alpha and beta. Using multiplexing indices, alpha and beta chain libraries were generated apart by chain-specific third strand synthesis. TCRdb re-called the 5' RACE reads through MiXCR, storing one row per CDR3 protein. The data contain 13,000 or so distinct CDR3 sequences, approximately 10% of them singletons. The ends lost 4 bases at V and 5 bases at J; junction bases unmatched: 9. Germline V gene data show CDR1 as SQVTM and CDR2 as ANQGSEA. The CDR3 extends over 14 amino acids.

Sequenced: blood. The chain has TRBV29-1 and TRBJ2-5; TRBD1 aligns across 8 bases. The TCR was taken from an adult in good health. The CDR3 nucleotides are TGCAGCGTTGCTCCGGCAGGGGGCCAGGAGACCCAGTACTTC. Translation: CSVAPAGGQETQYF.